Given below is one T cell receptor beta chain in context. Antigen unknown. Germline CDR1 is LNHNV and CDR2 is YYDKDF (reference sequence). V dropped 1 base and J dropped 7; count of bases not matched to a gene: 6. This CDR3 region has 15 residues. RNA transcripts gave rise to amplified TCR beta CDR3 regions. First-round RT-PCR of the TCR CDR3 relied on the HTBI primer set. TCRdb used MiXCR to reprocess the multiplex PCR reads, holding one entry per CDR3 protein. The sample yields some 600,000 distinct CDR3 sequences, around 14% seen once. This sample was included in a study of T cells in Graves' hyperthyroidism and ophthalmopathy. Notes on the study in general: For ophthalmopathy, model prediction preceded onset by a median around six months.

The chain couples TRBV15 to TRBJ2-7, with TRBD2 matching 11 bases. The sequence was obtained from a woman in her thirties with Graves' hyperthyroidism that later progressed to Graves' ophthalmopathy. Sequenced material: blood. The CDR3 reads CATSRGSGRAGEQYF. The DNA of the CDR3 is TGTGCCACCAGCAGAGGTAGCGGGAGGGCCGGGGAGCAGTACTTC.